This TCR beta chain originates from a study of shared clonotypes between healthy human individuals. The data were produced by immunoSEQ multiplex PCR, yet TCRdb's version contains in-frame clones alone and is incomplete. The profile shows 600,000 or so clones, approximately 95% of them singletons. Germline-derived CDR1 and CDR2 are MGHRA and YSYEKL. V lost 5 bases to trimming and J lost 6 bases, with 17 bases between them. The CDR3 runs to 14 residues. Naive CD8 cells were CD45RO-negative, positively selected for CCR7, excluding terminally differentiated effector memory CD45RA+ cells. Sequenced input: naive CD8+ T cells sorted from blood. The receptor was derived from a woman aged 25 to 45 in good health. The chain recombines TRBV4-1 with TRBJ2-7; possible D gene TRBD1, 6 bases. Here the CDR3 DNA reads TGCGCCAGCAGCGCACAAGGGGGACCGGGCGAGCAGTACTTC. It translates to CASSAQGGPGEQYF.